A single T cell receptor (beta chain) is shown here with its context. This record belongs to a study of blood T cell repertoires in COVID-19. Study-level information: Sites in the United States, Italy and Spain provided acute and convalescent COVID-19 samples. PBMCs, B-cell-depleted T cells, or T cells were the source of the cDNA or gDNA that made up the material.

In the original analysis: It was from reference gene primer amplification that nucleated cell counts were estimated. Sequenced by immunoSEQ multiplex PCR; TCRdb stores in-frame clones only, minus some. Clonal size and the V and J genes are those of that table, whereas D and trimming came from the DNA. Counted here are some 56,000 clones, around four fifths occurring once; the ten biggest clones make up roughly a sixth. This CDR3 comprises 14 residues. V shed 4 bases, J shed 5 bases, and the junction held 8 bases outside the gene matches. Germline CDR1 and CDR2: SGDLS and YYNGEE. Sequencing used peripheral blood. The J gene is TRBJ2-7, the V gene TRBV9; 8 bases agree with TRBD1. The TCR sequence derives from a woman between 45 and 65 years old with active or convalescent COVID-19. The CDR3 protein is CASSSGQGINEQYF. CDR3 nucleotides: TGTGCCAGCAGCTCAGGACAGGGAATCAACGAGCAGTACTTC.